The 12 T cell receptor beta chains listed next were all sequenced from one sample in a study of T cells in tumors after PD-1 blockade. Clones were sequenced by immunoSEQ multiplex PCR, and TCRdb holds only the in-frame ones, with some missing. The sample lists 45,000 to 60,000 clones; roughly three quarters were seen once. Material: PBMCs, obtained before anti-PD-1 therapy. These receptors were collected from a human donor with advanced basal cell or squamous cell carcinoma (not recorded which).

This chain links TRBV5-4 with TRBJ2-1; the match to TRBD2 covers 10 bases. The length of the CDR3 is 15 residues. The germline V gene has CDR1 SGHNT and CDR2 YYREEE (reference sequence). J was trimmed by 5 bases and V by 5 bases; bases with no gene match: 7. The CDR3: CASSSSGRVNNEQFF. The DNA of the CDR3 is TGTGCCAGCAGTTCTAGCGGGAGAGTCAACAATGAGCAGTTCTTC. Based on the CDR3 plus reference TRBV5-4 and TRBJ2-1, the full variable domain is ETGVTQSPTHLIKTRGQQVTLRCSSQSGHNTVSWYQQALGQGPQFIFQYYREEENGRGNFPPRFSGLQFPNYSSELNVNALELDDSALYLCASSSSGRVNNEQFFGPGTRLTVL.

This clone was found a few times. The rearrangement uses TRBV5-1 and TRBJ2-3; a weak D match, TRBD1 (7 bases). Germline assignment: CDR1 SGHRS and CDR2 YFSETQ. The CDR3 spans 15 residues. V was pared by 3 bases and J by 5 bases, with 16 bases between. Here the CDR3 reads CASSSVGGGLDTQYF. The CDR3, as DNA: TGCGCCAGCAGCTCGGTTGGAGGGGGCCTAGATACGCAGTATTTT. The full variable domain, its missing parts supplied by reference TRBV5-1 and TRBJ2-3, is KAGVTQTPRYLIKTRGQQVTLSCSPISGHRSVSWYQQTPGQGLQFLFEYFSETQRNKGNFPGRFSGRQFSNSRSEMNVSTLELGDSALYLCASSSVGGGLDTQYFGPGTRLTVL.

This clone has just one count. As DNA, the CDR3 is TGCGCCAGCAGCCAAGAGGCCAGGCGGAGGGGCTACACCTTC. Translating gives CASSQEARRRGYTF. The chain combines TRBV4-1 with TRBJ1-2; D gene uncertain. There are 14 residues in the CDR3. Trimming left V 0 bases short and J 8 bases short, with 13 bases between. Looked up from germline, CDR1 is MGHRA and CDR2 is YSYEKL.

V usage is TRBV7-9 and J usage is TRBJ1-1; D is ambiguous. The CDR3 is made up of 11 amino acids. Trimming removed 2 bases at V and 4 bases at J, with 2 bases between. CDR1 SEHNR and CDR2 FQNEAQ come from the germline V gene (reference sequence). In DNA, the CDR3 is TGTGCCAGCAGCTTATCCACTGAAGCTTTCTTT. It encodes CASSLSTEAFF.

The J gene is TRBJ2-7, the V gene TRBV23-1; D gene ambiguous. TRBV23-1 is designated an ORF whose function remains uncertain. The CDR3 covers 15 residues. V lost 3 bases, J lost 0 bases, and 12 bases lay in between. CDR3 in amino acids: CASSHDPVDSYEQYF. The DNA of the CDR3 is TGCGCCAGCAGTCACGACCCCGTCGACTCCTACGAGCAGTACTTC.

This clone showed up just once. The chain links TRBV6-6 to TRBJ1-2, with 7 bases aligning to TRBD1. Germline V gives CDR1 MNHNY, CDR2 SVGAGI (reference sequence). With V trimmed by 6 bases and J by 7 bases, 14 bases remained unmatched. CDR3 length equals 15 residues. CDR3 loop: CASRERQGKPGGYTF. Here the CDR3 DNA reads TGTGCCAGCAGAGAAAGACAGGGTAAACCGGGTGGCTACACCTTC.

The chain joins TRBV28 to TRBJ1-5; D might be TRBD1 (6 bases). Germline lookup yields CDR1 MDHEN and CDR2 SYDVKM. Trimming shortened V by 6 bases and J by 1 base, and 19 bases separated the two germline ends. The CDR3 is 17 amino acids. The chain's CDR3 is CASSRNGRGASNQPQHF. The CDR3 nucleotides are TGTGCCAGCAGCCGGAACGGGAGGGGGGCGAGCAATCAGCCCCAGCATTTT.

The chain uses TRBV3-1 (or the pseudogene TRBV3-2) and TRBJ1-1; maybe TRBD1 (5 bases). Per germline, CDR1 LGHDT and CDR2 YNNKEL (reference sequence). Trimming took 3 bases from V and 4 from J, leaving 12 bases between them. This CDR3 region has 14 residues. Here the CDR3 reads CASSHGAASTEAFF. In DNA, the CDR3 is TGTGCCAGCAGCCATGGGGCGGCGAGCACTGAAGCTTTCTTT.

This clone ranks as medium-sized. Other DNA sequences from this sample encode an identical CDR3 as well. The V gene is TRBV7-9, the J gene TRBJ1-3; the D gene is possibly TRBD1 (5 bases). V lost 1 base and J lost 0, with 7 bases in between. This CDR3 region has 15 residues. Germline assignment: CDR1 SEHNR and CDR2 FQNEAQ (reference sequence). The CDR3 coding sequence is TGTGCCAGCAGCTTAGGGGGGAACTCTGGAAACACCATATATTTT. As protein: CASSLGGNSGNTIYF.

The gene calls are TRBV9 and TRBJ2-7; 9 bases agree with TRBD1. With 3 bases clipped from V and 3 bases from J, the junction kept 10 bases outside the gene matches. The germline gives CDR1 SGDLS, CDR2 YYNGEE. This CDR3 spans 16 amino acids. This CDR3 reads CASSAHPGTGNYEQYF. CDR3 DNA: TGTGCCAGCAGCGCTCATCCCGGGACAGGGAACTACGAGCAGTACTTC.

This clone was recorded a few times. The CDR3 region has the DNA TGTGCCAGCAGTGAAGCGGTTTTGGGTTTTGGAAACACCATATATTTT. Translation: CASSEAVLGFGNTIYF. The gene calls are TRBV6-1 and TRBJ1-3; D uncertain. The V end lost 0 bases, the J end lost 3 bases, and 12 bases lay between the germline ends. This CDR3 comprises 16 residues. Germline assignment: CDR1 MNHNS and CDR2 SASEGT.

The chain has TRBV6-5 and TRBJ2-2; 7 bases map to TRBD1. The CDR3 extends over 14 amino acids. Per germline, CDR1 MNHEY and CDR2 SVGAGI. J lost 4 bases, V lost 6 bases, and 5 bases had no gene match. CDR3 region: CASSGTAFTGELFF. CDR3 sequence (DNA): TGTGCCAGCAGCGGGACAGCTTTCACCGGGGAGCTGTTTTTT.